This passage covers 5 T cell receptor beta chains from one sample sequenced in a study of blood T cell repertoires in COVID-19. Assay used: immunoSEQ multiplex PCR; TCRdb lists only in-frame clones, some missing. The top ten clones hold about 8.5% of a sample with fewer than 300,000 clones, around 90% of them seen once. Sequenced input: peripheral blood. Source of these receptors: a man between 18 and 29 years old with active or convalescent COVID-19.

This chain joins TRBV6-5 and TRBJ1-4; 7 nucleotides match TRBD1. The CDR3 sequence is 14 residues long. Germline V gene sequence: CDR1 MNHEY, CDR2 SVGAGI. Trimming removed 2 bases from V and 8 bases from J; junction bases left unmatched: 5. CDR3 sequence (DNA): TGTGCCAGCAGTTACAGGGGGCGAACCGAAAAACTGTTTTTT. It is translated as CASSYRGRTEKLFF.

This clone was counted ten times or more. The CDR3 region has the DNA TGTGCCAGCAGTGACTCTGAAGCGGGCGCAGATACGCAGTATTTT. This sequence encodes CASSDSEAGADTQYF. V is TRBV6-4 and J is TRBJ2-3; possibly TRBD2 for D (6 bases). In germline, CDR1 is MRHNA, CDR2 SNTAGT. CDR3 length equals 15 residues. Deletions cut 0 bases from V and 4 bases from J, with 11 bases between.

The V gene is TRBV4-3, the J gene TRBJ2-7; the match to TRBD1 covers 8 bases. Trimming at V came to 5 bases and at J to 1 base, leaving 10 bases not matched to a gene. This CDR3 has 16 amino acids. Germline-derived CDR1 and CDR2 are LGHNA and YSLEER. In nucleotides, the CDR3 is TGCGCCAGCAGCGAGGGGGTCGGGACAGGATCCTACGAGCAGTACTTC. Its translation is CASSEGVGTGSYEQYF.

J is TRBJ1-1 and V is TRBV5-1; 11 bases fit TRBD1. The CDR3 runs 16 residues. The germline V gene has CDR1 SGHRS and CDR2 YFSETQ. Germline trimming cut 3 bases from V and 5 bases from J; bases unmatched to any gene: 9. CDR3 residues: CASSSTSGTGGTEAFF. The CDR3 DNA reads as TGCGCCAGCAGCTCGACCTCCGGGACAGGGGGAACTGAAGCTTTCTTT. The full variable domain, completed using reference TRBV5-1 and TRBJ1-1, is KAGVTQTPRYLIKTRGQQVTLSCSPISGHRSVSWYQQTPGQGLQFLFEYFSETQRNKGNFPGRFSGRQFSNSRSEMNVSTLELGDSALYLCASSSTSGTGGTEAFFGQGTRLTVV.

The chain has TRBV7-9 and TRBJ2-3; 7 nucleotides agree with TRBD2. Unmatched junction bases numbered 14, after V lost 5 bases and J lost 0 bases. This CDR3 is built from 18 residues. Germline CDR1 and CDR2: SEHNR and FQNEAQ (reference sequence). CDR3: CASSPLRGGASSTDTQYF. In DNA, the CDR3 is TGTGCCAGCAGCCCCCTGAGGGGAGGGGCATCGAGCACAGATACGCAGTATTTT.